The 10 T cell receptor beta chains listed next were all sequenced from one sample in a study of T cells in Graves' hyperthyroidism and ophthalmopathy. It was RNA transcripts that yielded the amplified TCR beta CDR3 regions. Using the HTBI primer set, a first-round RT-PCR was run on the TCR CDR3. MiXCR, applied by TCRdb to the multiplex PCR reads, yields one record per CDR3 protein. The sample has more than 350,000 distinct CDR3 sequences, about 14% seen once; the top ten hold about 20%. The source material was blood. These receptors all come from a woman aged 25 to 45 with Graves' ophthalmopathy.

The gene calls are TRBV5-8 and TRBJ2-7, with a possible D match to TRBD1 (6 bases). The CDR3 covers 13 residues. Looked up from germline, CDR1 is SGHTS and CDR2 is YDEGEE. V dropped 3 bases and J dropped 3 bases, with 10 bases sitting between them. DNA of the CDR3: TGTGCCAGCAGCTCCGGACAGAACTACGAGCAGTACTTC. This gives the protein CASSSGQNYEQYF. Together with reference TRBV5-8 and TRBJ2-7, the CDR3 gives the full variable domain: EAGVTQSPTHLIKTRGQQATLRCSPISGHTSVYWYQQALGLGLQFLLWYDEGEERNRGNFPPRFSGRQFPNYSSELNVNALELEDSALYLCASSSGQNYEQYFGPGTRLTVT.

The table lists this clonotype with many counts. The chain is built from TRBV20-1 and TRBJ2-7, with 9 bases matching TRBD1. Germline lookup yields CDR1 DFQATT and CDR2 SNEGSKA (reference sequence). This CDR3 spans 17 amino acids. With V trimmed by 3 bases and J by 4 bases, 16 bases remained unmatched. The DNA for the CDR3 is TGCAGTGCTAGTGATAACACCGGACAGGGGTTTGGATACGAGCAGTACTTC. It codes for CSASDNTGQGFGYEQYF.

Many counts were recorded for this clonotype. V usage is TRBV7-6 and J usage is TRBJ1-5; D may be TRBD1 (6 bases). The V end was cut by 1 base, the J end by 6 bases, with 13 bases between. This CDR3 is built from 15 residues. CDR1 is SGHVS and CDR2 is FNYEAQ in the germline V gene. In DNA form, the CDR3 reads TGTGCCAGCAGCTTAGGGGACGGAGGGGGTCAGCCCCAGCATTTT. It is translated as CASSLGDGGGQPQHF.

The chain carries TRBV9 and TRBJ1-2; tentatively, D is TRBD1 (5 bases). Germline V lookup: CDR1 SGDLS, CDR2 YYNGEE. The CDR3 sequence is 15 residues long. Trimming took off 5 bases at V and 7 bases at J, with 21 bases between the two ends. The CDR3 coding sequence is TGTGCCAGCAGGGGGACTCAACGGGAGTTCGGTGGCTACACCTTC. Translating gives CASRGTQREFGGYTF.

The CDR3 spells CASSLVPGTGGSYEQYF. In nucleotides, the CDR3 is TGTGCCAGCAGCTTAGTTCCCGGGACAGGGGGTTCCTACGAGCAGTACTTC. V usage is TRBV7-9 and J usage is TRBJ2-7; 11 bases are shared with TRBD1. In germline, CDR1 is SEHNR, CDR2 FQNEAQ (reference sequence). There are 17 residues in the CDR3. Trimming removed 1 base from V and 1 base from J; junction bases left unmatched: 6.

There are many counts of this clonotype. The rearrangement joins TRBV12-3 or TRBV12-4 to TRBJ2-3; D gene uncertain. This CDR3 contains 14 residues. Deletions cut 3 bases from V and 0 bases from J, with 7 bases between. CDR3 sequence reads: CASSFQDSTDTQYF. CDR3 nucleotides: TGTGCCAGCAGTTTCCAAGACAGCACAGATACGCAGTATTTT.

This clonotype was observed many times. The chain recombines TRBV7-9 with TRBJ2-7, with 8 bases that match TRBD1. The J segment lost 4 bases and the V segment lost 2 bases, leaving 4 bases of the junction unmatched. Germline CDR1 SEHNR, CDR2 FQNEAQ (reference sequence). The CDR3 extends over 14 amino acids. The CDR3 DNA follows: TGTGCCAGCAGCTTACAGGGGGCGGAGTACGAGCAGTACTTC. It specifies CASSLQGAEYEQYF.

This clonotype was observed at least ten times. The chain recombines TRBV7-3 with TRBJ1-2, with TRBD1 matching 9 bases. Germline CDR1 is SGHTA and CDR2 is FQGTGA. Trimming took 4 bases from V and 7 from J; bases not matched to a gene: 10. CDR3 length equals 15 residues. CDR3 amino acids: CASSSRGQGQGGYTF. The CDR3 DNA sequence: TGTGCCAGCAGCTCCAGAGGACAGGGGCAAGGTGGCTACACCTTC.

This rearrangement joins TRBV10-1 to TRBJ2-1; 8 bases fit TRBD2. CDR3 length equals 14 residues. Germline CDR1 WNHNN, CDR2 SYGVQD (reference sequence). V trimming: 3 bases; J trimming: 11 bases; junction bases outside the gene matches: 9. CDR3 region: CASSDFGGALKQFF. Here the CDR3 DNA reads TGCGCCAGCAGTGACTTCGGGGGGGCCCTAAAGCAGTTCTTC.

This clonotype was recorded at least ten times. The rearrangement joins TRBV7-2 to TRBJ2-1, with 9 bases lining up with TRBD1. The V gene end was trimmed by 5 bases and the J gene end by 12 bases; junction bases not matched to a gene: 8. The CDR3 extends over 13 amino acids. Germline V lookup: CDR1 SGHTA, CDR2 FQGNSA. CDR3 sequence: CASSTTTGGPQFF. In DNA, the CDR3 is TGTGCCAGCAGCACGACGACAGGGGGACCGCAGTTCTTC.